What follows are 11 T cell receptor beta chains derived from one specimen sequenced in a study of blood T cell repertoires in COVID-19. Some clones are missing from TCRdb's copy, which holds only in-frame ones; the method was immunoSEQ multiplex PCR. The table lists hundreds of thousands of clones, about 89% of them singletons. The sequenced material came from PBMCs or T cells enriched from blood (not recorded which). These TCRs come from a man aged 40-50 years who had recovered from COVID-19.

V and J are TRBV13 and TRBJ2-1; TRBD2 matches at 8 bases. The CDR3 has 17 residues. Germline CDR1 reads PRHDT; CDR2 reads FYEKMQ (reference sequence). With V trimmed by 0 bases and J by 6 bases, 10 bases remained unmatched. The CDR3 region has the DNA TGTGCCAGCAGCTTAGGCGTTAAGGGACTAGGGGTCAATGAGCAGTTCTTC. It specifies CASSLGVKGLGVNEQFF.

The chain recombines TRBV7-3 with TRBJ2-7, with D maybe TRBD2 (5 bases). The V gene lost 2 bases and the J gene lost 2 bases, with 16 bases spanning the gap. CDR3 length equals 16 residues. The germline gives CDR1 SGHTA, CDR2 FQGTGA. The CDR3, as DNA: TGTGCCAGCAGCTTATATCCTAGCTTCGGAACCTACGAGCAGTACTTC. Its protein is CASSLYPSFGTYEQYF.

V gene TRBV12-3 or TRBV12-4 combines with J gene TRBJ2-1; D may be TRBD2 (5 bases). Trimming pared 6 bases from V and 9 bases from J, leaving 12 bases between. The CDR3 has 12 amino acids. Here the CDR3 DNA reads TGTGCCAGCAGCCTGACTAAAATTGAGCAGTTCTTC. Protein: CASSLTKIEQFF.

The chain joins TRBV16 to TRBJ1-2; a possible D gene is TRBD1 (6 bases). The CDR3 sequence is 17 residues long. Germline V CDR1 and CDR2: KGHSY, FQNENV. V was pared by 3 bases and J by 7 bases, with 24 bases between. The DNA of the CDR3 is TGTGCCAGCAGCCAGTGGGACATGCATGGGGAGTTTGGTGGCTACACCTTC. This sequence encodes CASSQWDMHGEFGGYTF.

This clone was seen a few times. At one of its ends the junction is not consistent with the germline gene, which may arise from a read error. The rearrangement links TRBV7-7 to TRBJ2-1; 9 bases map to TRBD2. The V gene's germline CDR1 is SSHAT and CDR2 FNYEAQ (reference sequence). This CDR3 spans 15 amino acids. CDR3 residues: CASSSDAGGHNEQFF. The CDR3 nucleotides are TGTGCTAGCAGCTCTGACGCGGGGGGGCACAATGAGCAGTTCTTC.

Worth noting for this clone: A read error is possible here, since a much larger clone lies one base away. Additional DNA sequences in this sample encode the identical CDR3. The chain is built from TRBV24-1 and TRBJ2-1; 11 bases agree with TRBD2. The CDR3 runs 16 residues. J was trimmed by 3 bases and V by 2 bases; bases with no gene match: 2. CDR1 and CDR2 from the germline V gene are KGHDR and SFDVKD. The CDR3 loop is CATSDSGTSGYNEQFF. CDR3 in DNA: TGTGCCACCAGTGATTCCGGGACTAGCGGCTACAATGAGCAGTTCTTC.

The CDR3 DNA is TGTGCCATCAGTCGTAACGAGGGCAAAGTTGGCACTGAAGCTTTCTTT. Encoded protein: CAISRNEGKVGTEAFF. The chain joins TRBV10-3 to TRBJ1-1; D not resolved. The CDR3 sequence is 16 residues long. V was clipped by 5 bases and J by 4 bases, with 20 bases between them. Per the germline V gene, CDR1 is ENHRY and CDR2 is SYGVKD.

The CDR3 loop is CASKAGPSYEQYF. CDR3 DNA: TGTGCCAGCAAGGCGGGACCCTCCTACGAGCAGTACTTC. The chain carries TRBV28 and TRBJ2-7; possibly TRBD2 for D (6 bases). V was pared by 7 bases and J by 0 bases, with 10 bases between. Germline V gene lookup returns CDR1 MDHEN and CDR2 SYDVKM. This CDR3 is 13 amino acids long.

V usage is TRBV13 and J usage is TRBJ2-1, with D uncertain. CDR3 length equals 16 residues. Between the trimmed V and J ends, which lost 6 bases and 0 bases, there was a span of 15 bases. Germline V gene sequence: CDR1 PRHDT, CDR2 FYEKMQ (reference sequence). The CDR3 here is CASRVTADSSYNEQFF. CDR3 nucleotides: TGTGCCAGCAGGGTAACGGCGGATAGCTCCTACAATGAGCAGTTCTTC.

The CDR3 nucleotides are TGTGCCAGCAGCCAAGAATGGGCTTTCTGGGACAGGGGATTTCCTGGGGCCAACGTCCTGACTTTC. It yields the protein CASSQEWAFWDRGFPGANVLTF. This chain links TRBV14 with TRBJ2-6; 10 bases align to TRBD1. With 0 bases clipped from V and 2 bases from J, the junction kept 16 bases outside the gene matches. Looked up from germline, CDR1 is SGHDN and CDR2 is FVKESK. The CDR3 loop spans 22 amino acids.

This chain joins TRBV11-2 and TRBJ1-1, with 11 bases lining up with TRBD1. Germline values: CDR1 SGHAT, CDR2 FQNNGV. The CDR3 sequence is 16 residues long. J lost 10 bases, V lost 4 bases, and 14 bases had no gene match. The CDR3 protein is CASSSVTGQGEPLAFF. The DNA of the CDR3 is TGTGCCAGCAGCTCAGTAACGGGACAGGGGGAACCCTTAGCTTTCTTT.